The entry below gives a single TCR beta chain sequence along with its context. This entry comes from a study of technical replicates of blood from several donors. Sequencing was performed with immunoSEQ multiplex PCR; in TCRdb, only in-frame clones are kept and a portion is missing. Of 60,000 to 90,000 clones in the sample, more than 85% were seen once. The V gene's germline CDR1 is SGHRS and CDR2 YFSETQ. The CDR3 is made up of 16 amino acids. Trimming took 3 bases from V and 0 from J; bases not matched to a gene: 4. The material sequenced was T cells isolated from PBMCs. The receptor's source is a human donor in good health. The chain carries TRBV5-1 and TRBJ2-5, with TRBD2 matching 11 bases. CDR3 in DNA: TGCGCCAGCAGCTCCGGACTAGCGGGCGACCAAGAGACCCAGTACTTC. It yields the protein CASSSGLAGDQETQYF.